This passage covers 19 T cell receptor beta chains from one sample sequenced in a study of control samples from healthy donors and cancer patients. Profiling relied on immunoSEQ multiplex PCR, and the TCRdb table lists in-frame clones only, not all of them. The sample comprises about 410,000 clones, approximately 92% of which are singletons, and approximately 6.3% rests with the top ten. Sequencing was performed on PBMCs. The receptors stem from a man between 35 and 55 years old with head and neck cancer.

The chain is built from TRBV3-1 (or the pseudogene TRBV3-2) and TRBJ1-3; 10 bases fit TRBD1. The V gene end was trimmed by 4 bases and the J gene end by 7 bases; junction bases not matched to a gene: 10. The CDR3 length is 16 residues. Germline values: CDR1 LGHDT, CDR2 YNNKEL (reference sequence). As DNA, the CDR3 is TGTGCCAGCAGCCGAGCAGGGACAGGGGTGTTTAACACCATATATTTT. Protein product: CASSRAGTGVFNTIYF.

This sequence joins TRBV2 and TRBJ2-2; D possibly corresponds to TRBD2 (5 bases). CDR1 is SNHLY and CDR2 is FYNNEI in the germline V gene. CDR3 size: 15 residues. The V and J ends lost 4 bases and 0 bases respectively, with 9 bases between them. The DNA for the CDR3 is TGTGCCAGCAGTGCGGAGGCCACGAACACCGGGGAGCTGTTTTTT. It translates to CASSAEATNTGELFF.

The chain recombines TRBV10-3 with TRBJ1-4; D unresolved. CDR1 is ENHRY, CDR2 SYGVKD, per germline. This CDR3 has 15 amino acids. The V gene lost 6 bases and the J gene lost 0 bases, with 11 bases spanning the gap. The CDR3 DNA follows: TGTGCCATCAGCCCACAGCCGGCAACTAATGAAAAACTGTTTTTT. This translates into CAISPQPATNEKLFF.

This clone occurred a few times. The chain uses TRBV12-3 or TRBV12-4 and TRBJ1-1; 11 nucleotides agree with TRBD1. Losses at the gene ends were 6 bases for V and 6 bases for J; bases not matched to a gene: 3. The CDR3 runs to 13 residues. The DNA of the CDR3 is TGTGCCAGCAGGCTGGGACAGGGGGCTGAAGCTTTCTTT. Protein product: CASRLGQGAEAFF.

A single count supports this clone. The genes are TRBV7-3 and TRBJ2-1; 8 bases are a match to TRBD2. CDR3 length equals 15 residues. The V segment lost 5 bases and the J segment 6 bases; nucleotides outside the gene matches: 9. Germline V gives CDR1 SGHTA, CDR2 FQGTGA. DNA for the CDR3: TGTGCCAGCAGCCCCGGTGGACTAGCCTTCAATGAGCAGTTCTTC. Translating it yields CASSPGGLAFNEQFF. The full variable domain, rest sourced from reference TRBV7-3 and TRBJ2-1, is GAGVSQTPSNKVTEKGKYVELRCDPISGHTALYWYRQSLGQGPEFLIYFQGTGAADDSGLPNDRFFAVRPEGSVSTLKIQRTERGDSAVYLCASSPGGLAFNEQFFGPGTRLTVL.

The chain employs TRBV6-5 and TRBJ1-6; TRBD1 is a possible D gene (5 bases). This CDR3 region has 16 residues. Per the germline V gene, CDR1 is MNHEY and CDR2 is SVGAGI. Trimming shortened V by 0 bases and J by 10 bases, and 16 bases separated the two germline ends. The CDR3 sequence: CASSYSVRRGESPLHF. The CDR3 nucleotides read TGTGCCAGCAGTTACTCGGTGCGAAGGGGTGAATCACCCCTCCACTTT.

The table lists this clone with a count of one. The rearrangement links TRBV6-5 to TRBJ1-6; weak D call: TRBD1 (6 bases). Germline CDR1 is MNHEY and CDR2 is SVGAGI. The germline V and J ends were trimmed by 6 bases and 8 bases, with 14 bases remaining between them. This CDR3 is built from 14 residues. CDR3 nucleotides: TGTGCCAGCAGCTCCGACAGGTTCTATTCACCCCTCCACTTT. Its translation is CASSSDRFYSPLHF.

V is TRBV19 and J is TRBJ1-2; 7 nucleotides agree with TRBD1. This CDR3 region has 13 residues. Germline CDR1 LNHDA, CDR2 SQIVND (reference sequence). With 11 bases clipped from V and 7 bases from J, the junction kept 13 bases outside the gene matches. CDR3 sequence: CARVRGQVSGYTF. CDR3 DNA sequence: TGTGCCCGGGTTAGGGGGCAAGTTTCTGGCTACACCTTC. Full variable domain (rest looked up from reference TRBV19 and TRBJ1-2): DGGITQSPKYLFRKEGQNVTLSCEQNLNHDAMYWYRQDPGQGLRLIYYSQIVNDFQKGDIAEGYSVSREKKESFPLTVTSAQKNPTAFYLCARVRGQVSGYTFGSGTRLTVV.

V usage is TRBV6-5 and J usage is TRBJ1-2; possibly TRBD1 for D (5 bases). V lost 4 bases and J lost 8, with 14 bases in between. CDR1 is MNHEY, CDR2 SVGAGI, per germline. The CDR3 covers 13 residues. CDR3 DNA sequence: TGTGCCAGCAGTTTGACAGCTGGAGAGGGCTACACCTTC. The encoded protein is CASSLTAGEGYTF.

The chain combines TRBV29-1 with TRBJ2-3; TRBD2 matches 8 bases. Looked up from germline, CDR1 is SQVTM and CDR2 is ANQGSEA. V was clipped by 5 bases and J by 0 bases; unmatched bases: 7. CDR3 size: 15 residues. In DNA, the CDR3 is TGCAGCGTTCCTGGGCGGGGGGTTAGCACAGATACGCAGTATTTT. It encodes CSVPGRGVSTDTQYF.

The chain has TRBV14 and TRBJ2-2, with a possible D match to TRBD2 (6 bases). The germline CDR1 and CDR2 sequences are SGHDN and FVKESK. The V end lost 2 bases, the J end lost 6 bases, and 13 bases lay between the germline ends. The CDR3 is made up of 15 amino acids. CDR3 residues: CASSQRGFFPGELFF. CDR3 DNA: TGTGCCAGCAGCCAACGGGGGTTCTTTCCCGGGGAGCTGTTTTTT.

The chain recombines TRBV29-1 with TRBJ2-7, with D uncertain. The CDR3 sequence is 11 residues long. In germline, CDR1 is SQVTM, CDR2 ANQGSEA. V dropped 0 bases and J dropped 5 bases, with 5 bases sitting between them. The CDR3 loop reads CSVEDRDEQYF. CDR3 DNA: TGCAGCGTTGAAGATCGGGACGAGCAGTACTTC.

This chain links TRBV3-1 (or the pseudogene TRBV3-2) with TRBJ2-6; 9 nucleotides match TRBD1. The CDR3 extends over 21 amino acids. Germline values: CDR1 LGHDT, CDR2 YNNKEL (reference sequence). V was pared by 1 base and J by 0 bases, with 13 bases of the junction left unmatched. CDR3 region: CASSQAAGQGPSSSGANVLTF. CDR3 DNA: TGTGCCAGCAGCCAAGCTGCGGGACAGGGACCATCTAGCTCTGGGGCCAACGTCCTGACTTTC.

The chain employs TRBV27 and TRBJ1-1; D is uncertain. V was cut by 3 bases and J by 7 bases, with 6 bases left in between. The CDR3 runs 11 residues. Germline CDR1 MNHEY, CDR2 SMNVEV (reference sequence). The CDR3 here is CASSLGSEAFF. In DNA, the CDR3 is TGTGCCAGCAGTTTGGGCAGTGAAGCTTTCTTT.

The chain recombines TRBV20-1 with TRBJ1-1; D is unclear. Germline loops: CDR1 DFQATT, CDR2 SNEGSKA (reference sequence). Trimming removed 3 bases at V and 6 bases at J, with 8 bases between. The CDR3 is 11 amino acids. The CDR3 is CSASSGSEAFF. For the CDR3, the DNA is TGCAGTGCTAGTTCTGGGTCTGAAGCTTTCTTT.

The DNA for the CDR3 is TGTGCCAGCAGTTTCCGACTGATCGCGAACACCGGGGAGCTGTTTTTT. Its translation is CASSFRLIANTGELFF. The chain carries TRBV28 and TRBJ2-2; no firm D call. Trimming shortened V by 3 bases and J by 0 bases, and 11 bases separated the two germline ends. The germline gives CDR1 MDHEN, CDR2 SYDVKM. The CDR3 has 16 residues.

V gene TRBV20-1 combines with J gene TRBJ2-2, with TRBD2 as a possible D gene (6 bases). V shed 3 bases and J shed 8 bases, with 13 bases lying between them. In germline, CDR1 is DFQATT, CDR2 SNEGSKA (reference sequence). CDR3 length equals 13 residues. The CDR3 sequence: CSASLASKGELFF. As DNA, the CDR3 is TGCAGTGCTAGTCTAGCGTCGAAGGGGGAGCTGTTTTTT.

The rearrangement joins TRBV9 to TRBJ1-1, with unresolved D. Trimming pared 5 bases from V and 3 bases from J, leaving 14 bases between. This CDR3 region has 14 residues. Per germline, CDR1 SGDLS and CDR2 YYNGEE. In DNA form, the CDR3 reads TGTGCCAGCAGACCCGAGGTTGGCTACACTGAAGCTTTCTTT. It encodes CASRPEVGYTEAFF.

This clone has a single count. The V gene is TRBV6-5, the J gene TRBJ1-1; D perhaps matches TRBD1 (6 bases). CDR3 length equals 12 residues. The V gene lost 7 bases and the J gene lost 8 bases, with 14 bases spanning the gap. Germline CDR1 reads MNHEY; CDR2 reads SVGAGI. CDR3 coding DNA: TGTGCCAGCACCAAAGGAGGGGGAGAAGCTTTCTTT. This codes for CASTKGGGEAFF.